This section outlines one T cell receptor (beta chain) sequence together with its context. This CDR3 is missing its conserved last phenylalanine or tryptophan, likely due to a read error. The DNA is left out, because the CDR3 cannot be placed on it with certainty; the CDR3 is given as TCRdb lists it. CDR1 and CDR2 (germline): MNHNS, SASEGT. The CDR3 comprises 14 residues, both ends counted. The sample is drawn from a study of glioma-infiltrating T cells. The iRepertoire nested amplicon-rescue multiplex PCR amplified TCR alpha and beta CDR3s from RNA. Via MiXCR, TCRdb re-called the multiplex PCR reads, giving one row per CDR3 protein. The sample carries about 110,000 distinct CDR3 sequences, 25% to 30% recorded once.

The chain is built from TRBV6-1 and TRBJ2-1; TRBD1, the table's D call, was not compared with the DNA. This clonotype originated in a human donor with low-grade glioma or glioblastoma, undergoing nonglioma brain surgery, or in good health (not recorded which). Specimen: glioma tissue, nonneoplastic brain tissue, or PBMCs (not recorded which). The CDR3 region is CASREEQGYNEQLL.